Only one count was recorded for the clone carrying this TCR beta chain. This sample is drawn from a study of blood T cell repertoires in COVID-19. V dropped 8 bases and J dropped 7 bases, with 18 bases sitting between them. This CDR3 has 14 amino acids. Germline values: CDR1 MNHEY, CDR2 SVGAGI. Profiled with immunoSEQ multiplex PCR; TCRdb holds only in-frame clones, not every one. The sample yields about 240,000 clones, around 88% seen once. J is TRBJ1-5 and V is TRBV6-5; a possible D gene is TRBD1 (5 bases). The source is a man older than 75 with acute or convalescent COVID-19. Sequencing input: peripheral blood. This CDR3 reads CASCSSGGTQPQHF. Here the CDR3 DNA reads TGTGCCAGCTGTTCGTCGGGGGGGACCCAGCCCCAGCATTTT.